A single sample gave rise to the 8 T cell receptor beta chains below, sequenced in a study of T cells in localized non-small cell lung cancer. Generated by immunoSEQ multiplex PCR, the TCRdb table keeps only in-frame clones and is missing some. The data contain 25,000 to 35,000 clones, about nine tenths of them seen just once; the ten biggest clones take up approximately 7.5%. The material sequenced was peripheral blood, taken before any cancer treatment. These receptor sequences come from a male donor aged 60 or older with stage I lung adenocarcinoma.

V gene TRBV19 combines with J gene TRBJ1-1; perhaps TRBD1 as D (5 bases). CDR3 length: 18 amino acids. With 6 bases removed from V and 5 bases from J, the gap between germline ends came to 28 bases. Germline CDR1 reads LNHDA; CDR2 reads SQIVND (reference sequence). CDR3 DNA sequence: TGTGCCAGTAGACGAAATCCATGGGGGGGTTTATCAAGGACTGAAGCTTTCTTT. This encodes CASRRNPWGGLSRTEAFF. The variable domain in full, completed from reference TRBV19 and TRBJ1-1, reads DGGITQSPKYLFRKEGQNVTLSCEQNLNHDAMYWYRQDPGQGLRLIYYSQIVNDFQKGDIAEGYSVSREKKESFPLTVTSAQKNPTAFYLCASRRNPWGGLSRTEAFFGQGTRLTVV.

The rearrangement uses TRBV10-3 and TRBJ1-4, with 9 bases lining up with TRBD1. Per the germline V gene, CDR1 is ENHRY and CDR2 is SYGVKD. V lost 3 bases and J lost 6; bases outside the gene matches: 5. The CDR3 consists of 15 residues. The CDR3 sequence is CAISEPGQGDEKLFF. CDR3 in DNA: TGTGCCATCAGTGAACCGGGACAGGGCGATGAAAAACTGTTTTTT.

There are a few counts of this clone. The chain carries TRBV5-1 and TRBJ1-2; no clear D. The ends were cut back, 7 bases at V and 0 bases at J, with 16 bases in the middle. Germline V CDR1 and CDR2: SGHRS, YFSETQ. This CDR3 region has 15 residues. CDR3 loop: CASRIRGTANYGYTF. CDR3 sequence (DNA): TGCGCCAGCCGGATCCGGGGTACAGCTAACTATGGCTACACCTTC.

The chain recombines TRBV28 with TRBJ1-5, with 7 bases aligning to TRBD1. This CDR3 spans 13 amino acids. Germline trimming cut 6 bases from V and 6 bases from J; bases unmatched to any gene: 5. Germline V lookup: CDR1 MDHEN, CDR2 SYDVKM. The CDR3 DNA follows: TGTGCCAGCAGACAGGGGTTCGGTCAGCCCCAGCATTTT. It codes for CASRQGFGQPQHF.

This chain joins TRBV28 and TRBJ1-2; no definite D call. The CDR3 loop spans 12 amino acids. Trimming left V 6 bases short and J 8 bases short, with 13 bases between. The germline CDR1 and CDR2 sequences are MDHEN and SYDVKM. Here the CDR3 reads CASSQSTVGYTF. Here the CDR3 DNA reads TGTGCCAGCAGCCAGAGCACGGTGGGCTACACCTTC.

The genes are TRBV27 and TRBJ2-3, with 8 bases matching TRBD2. There are 15 residues in the CDR3. Germline lookup yields CDR1 MNHEY and CDR2 SMNVEV (reference sequence). V lost 8 bases to trimming and J lost 2 bases; unmatched junction nucleotides: 9. CDR3: CASQPERGITDTQYF. The CDR3 nucleotides read TGTGCCAGCCAACCGGAGCGGGGGATCACAGATACGCAGTATTTT.

The chain recombines TRBV7-2 with TRBJ1-6; D perhaps matches TRBD1 (6 bases). Trimming removed 8 bases at V and 8 bases at J, with 16 bases between. Germline CDR1 and CDR2: SGHTA and FQGNSA. This CDR3 is built from 14 residues. Here the CDR3 reads CASFGGSLYSPLHF. CDR3 bases: TGTGCCAGCTTTGGGGGCAGCCTCTATTCACCCCTCCACTTT.

This clone was recorded a few times. The chain is built from TRBV7-3 and TRBJ1-6; 9 bases are a match to TRBD1. Per germline, CDR1 SGHTA and CDR2 FQGTGA. The trim removed 2 bases at V and 7 bases at J, leaving 3 bases unmatched. This CDR3 has 15 residues. DNA for the CDR3: TGTGCCAGCAGCTTATTAGGACAGGGGAATTCACCCCTCCACTTT. Residues: CASSLLGQGNSPLHF.